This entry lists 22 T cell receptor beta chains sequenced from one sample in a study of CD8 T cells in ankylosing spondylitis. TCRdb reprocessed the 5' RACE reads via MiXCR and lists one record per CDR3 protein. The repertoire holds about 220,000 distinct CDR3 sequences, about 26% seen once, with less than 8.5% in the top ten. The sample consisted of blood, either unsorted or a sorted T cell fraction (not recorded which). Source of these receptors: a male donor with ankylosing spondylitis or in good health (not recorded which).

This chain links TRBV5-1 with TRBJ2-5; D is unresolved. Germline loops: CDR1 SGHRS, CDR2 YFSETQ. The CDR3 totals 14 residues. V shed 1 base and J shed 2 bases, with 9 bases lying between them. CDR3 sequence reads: CASSLRDPQETQYF. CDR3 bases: TGCGCCAGCAGCTTGAGGGATCCTCAAGAGACCCAGTACTTC.

CDR3 bases: TGTGCCACCGGCAATCCGCAGGGGGCGCCTGGGGCCAACGTCCTGACTTTC. Protein sequence: CATGNPQGAPGANVLTF. The chain is built from TRBV10-3 and TRBJ2-6, with 8 bases lining up with TRBD1. J gave up 2 bases and V 10 bases, and 13 bases lay outside the gene matches. This CDR3 region has 17 residues. Germline CDR1 reads ENHRY; CDR2 reads SYGVKD.

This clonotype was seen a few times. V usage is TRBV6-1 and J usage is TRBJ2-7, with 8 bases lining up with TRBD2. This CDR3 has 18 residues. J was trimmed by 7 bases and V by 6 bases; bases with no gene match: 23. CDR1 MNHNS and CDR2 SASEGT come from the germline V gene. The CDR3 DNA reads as TGTGCCAGCAGCTCCGGGACTACTTGGACGGGAGGGCCGGGGGAGCAGTACTTC. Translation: CASSSGTTWTGGPGEQYF.

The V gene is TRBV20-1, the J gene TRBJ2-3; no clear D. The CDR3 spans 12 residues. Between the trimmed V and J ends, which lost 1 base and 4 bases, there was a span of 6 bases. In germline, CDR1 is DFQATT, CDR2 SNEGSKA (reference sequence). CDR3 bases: TGCAGTGCTAGAGGACCTTCAGATACGCAGTATTTT. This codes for CSARGPSDTQYF.

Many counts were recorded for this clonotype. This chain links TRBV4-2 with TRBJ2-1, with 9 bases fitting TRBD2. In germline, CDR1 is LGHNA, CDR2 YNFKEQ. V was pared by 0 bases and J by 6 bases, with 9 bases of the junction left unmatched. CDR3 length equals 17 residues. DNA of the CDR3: TGTGCCAGCAGCCAAGAGGTACGAGCGGGAGGTCGCAATGAGCAGTTCTTC. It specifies CASSQEVRAGGRNEQFF.

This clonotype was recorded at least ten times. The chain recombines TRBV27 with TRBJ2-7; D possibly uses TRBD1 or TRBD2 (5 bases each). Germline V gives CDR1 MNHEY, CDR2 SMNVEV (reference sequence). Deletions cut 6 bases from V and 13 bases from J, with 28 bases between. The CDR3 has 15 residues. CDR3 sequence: CASSPNAREGMVYYF. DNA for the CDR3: TGTGCCAGCAGCCCAAACGCAAGAGAGGGGATGGTTTATTACTTC.

The CDR3 DNA reads TGCAGCGTTGTGACAACCAATAGCAATCAGCCCCAGCATTTT. This encodes CSVVTTNSNQPQHF. This sequence joins TRBV29-1 and TRBJ1-5; no clear D. The CDR3 consists of 14 residues. Trimming cost V 4 bases and J 0 bases, with 10 bases left between them. Germline CDR1 SQVTM, CDR2 ANQGSEA.

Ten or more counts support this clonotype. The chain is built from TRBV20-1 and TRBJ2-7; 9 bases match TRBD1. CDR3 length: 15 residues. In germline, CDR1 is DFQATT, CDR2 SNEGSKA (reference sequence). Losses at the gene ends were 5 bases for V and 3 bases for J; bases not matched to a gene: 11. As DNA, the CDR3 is TGCAGTGCTGCCGACGATACAGGGGGCTTCTACGAGCAGTACTTC. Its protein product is CSAADDTGGFYEQYF.

The CDR3 here is CASSLQALAGASGELFF. CDR3 DNA sequence: TGTGCCAGCAGCCTCCAGGCCCTAGCGGGAGCCTCCGGGGAGCTGTTTTTT. The chain joins TRBV3-1 to TRBJ2-2, with 10 bases fitting TRBD2. V lost 4 bases and J lost 6; bases outside the gene matches: 11. The CDR3 consists of 17 residues. Germline V lookup: CDR1 LGHDT, CDR2 YNNKEL (reference sequence).

The CDR3: CSAQQGSKNIQYF. CDR3 in DNA: TGCAGTGCTCAGCAGGGCTCCAAAAACATTCAGTACTTC. J is TRBJ2-4 and V is TRBV20-1; a weak D match, TRBD1 (5 bases). Per germline, CDR1 DFQATT and CDR2 SNEGSKA (reference sequence). Trimming took 5 bases from V and 2 from J, leaving 10 bases between them. The CDR3 is made up of 13 amino acids.

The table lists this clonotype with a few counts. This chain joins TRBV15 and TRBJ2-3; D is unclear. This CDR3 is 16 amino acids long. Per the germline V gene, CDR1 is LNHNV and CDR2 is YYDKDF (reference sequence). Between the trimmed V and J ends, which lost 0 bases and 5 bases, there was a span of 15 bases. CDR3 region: CATSRDSALPGDTQYF. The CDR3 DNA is TGTGCCACCAGCAGAGATTCCGCACTCCCCGGAGATACGCAGTATTTT.

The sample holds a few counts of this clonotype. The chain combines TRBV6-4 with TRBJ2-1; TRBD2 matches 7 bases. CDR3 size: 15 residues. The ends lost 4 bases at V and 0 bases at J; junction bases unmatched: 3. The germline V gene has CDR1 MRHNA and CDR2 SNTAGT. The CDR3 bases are TGTGCCAGCAGTGGGGACTATGCCTCCTACAATGAGCAGTTCTTC. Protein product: CASSGDYASYNEQFF.

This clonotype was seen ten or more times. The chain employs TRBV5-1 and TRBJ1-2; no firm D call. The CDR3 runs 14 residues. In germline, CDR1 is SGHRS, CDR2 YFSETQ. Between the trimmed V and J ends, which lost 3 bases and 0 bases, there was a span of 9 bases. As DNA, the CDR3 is TGCGCCAGCAGCTCCGGAACCGCTAACTATGGCTACACCTTC. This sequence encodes CASSSGTANYGYTF.

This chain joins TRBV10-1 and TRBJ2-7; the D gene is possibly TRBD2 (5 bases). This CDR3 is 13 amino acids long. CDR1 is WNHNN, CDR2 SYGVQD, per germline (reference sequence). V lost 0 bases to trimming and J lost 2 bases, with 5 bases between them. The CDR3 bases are TGCGCCAGCAGTGAGTCCGGGACCTACGAGCAGTACTTC. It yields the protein CASSESGTYEQYF.

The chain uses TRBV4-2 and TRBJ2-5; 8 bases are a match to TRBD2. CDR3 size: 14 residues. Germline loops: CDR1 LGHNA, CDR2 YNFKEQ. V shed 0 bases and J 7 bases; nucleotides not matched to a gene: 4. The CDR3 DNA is TGTGCCAGCAGCCAAGATACTAGCGGAGGGACCCAGTACTTC. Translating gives CASSQDTSGGTQYF.

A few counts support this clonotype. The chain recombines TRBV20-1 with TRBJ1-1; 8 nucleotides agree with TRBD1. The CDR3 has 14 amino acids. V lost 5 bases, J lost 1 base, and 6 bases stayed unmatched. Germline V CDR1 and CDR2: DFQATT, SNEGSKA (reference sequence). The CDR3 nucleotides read TGCAGTGCTCCCCGGACAGGGAAGAACACTGAAGCTTTCTTT. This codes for CSAPRTGKNTEAFF.

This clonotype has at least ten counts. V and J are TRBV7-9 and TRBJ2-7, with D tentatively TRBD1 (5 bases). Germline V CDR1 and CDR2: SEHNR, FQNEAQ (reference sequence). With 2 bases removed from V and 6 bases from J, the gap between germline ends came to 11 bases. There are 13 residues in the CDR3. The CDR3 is CASSLQGFGEQYF. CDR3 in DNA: TGTGCCAGCAGCTTACAGGGTTTTGGCGAGCAGTACTTC.

The chain's CDR3 is CASSLDGGALETQYF. In DNA form, the CDR3 reads TGTGCCAGCAGCTTAGACGGCGGAGCTTTGGAGACCCAGTACTTC. V is TRBV11-2 and J is TRBJ2-5; D is undetermined. CDR1 is SGHAT, CDR2 FQNNGV, per germline. V dropped 0 bases and J dropped 5 bases, with 13 bases sitting between them. This CDR3 contains 15 residues. The variable domain in full, completed from reference TRBV11-2 and TRBJ2-5, reads EAGVAQSPRYKIIEKRQSVAFWCNPISGHATLYWYQQILGQGPKLLIQFQNNGVVDDSQLPKDRFSAERLKGVDSTLKIQPAKLEDSAVYLCASSLDGGALETQYFGPGTRLLVL.

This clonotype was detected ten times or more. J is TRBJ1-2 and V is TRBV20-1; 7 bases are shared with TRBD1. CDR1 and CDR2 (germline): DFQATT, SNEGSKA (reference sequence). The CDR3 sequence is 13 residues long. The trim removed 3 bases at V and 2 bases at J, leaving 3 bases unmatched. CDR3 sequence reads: CSARTGTNYGYTF. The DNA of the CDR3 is TGCAGTGCTAGGACAGGGACGAACTATGGCTACACCTTC.

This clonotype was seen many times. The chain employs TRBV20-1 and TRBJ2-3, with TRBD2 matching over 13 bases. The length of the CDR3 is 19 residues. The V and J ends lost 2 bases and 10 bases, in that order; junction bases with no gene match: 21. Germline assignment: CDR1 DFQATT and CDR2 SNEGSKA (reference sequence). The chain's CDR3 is CSARRGTRGTSGITGAQYF. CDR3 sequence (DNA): TGCAGTGCTAGAAGGGGAACGAGGGGGACTAGCGGGATCACGGGGGCGCAGTATTTT.

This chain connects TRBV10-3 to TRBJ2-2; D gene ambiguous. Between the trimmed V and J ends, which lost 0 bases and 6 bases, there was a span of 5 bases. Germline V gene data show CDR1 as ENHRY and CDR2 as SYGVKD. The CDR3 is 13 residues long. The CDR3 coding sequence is TGTGCCATCAGTGAGTCGGCGGCCGGGGAGCTGTTTTTT. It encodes CAISESAAGELFF.

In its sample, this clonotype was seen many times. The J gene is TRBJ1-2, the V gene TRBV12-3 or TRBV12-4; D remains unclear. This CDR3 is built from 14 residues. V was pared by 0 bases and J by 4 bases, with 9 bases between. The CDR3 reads CASSLARVTYGYTF. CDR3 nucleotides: TGTGCCAGCAGTTTAGCAAGGGTAACCTATGGCTACACCTTC.